Below are 10 T cell receptor beta chains sequenced from a single sample in a study of metastatic and nonmetastatic thyroid tumors. Before thyroid surgery, none of the patients had received any treatment. MiXCR re-clonotyped the PCR reads for TCRdb. In the table there are some 8,400 clones, around 33% of which are singletons. Sequencing was carried out using tumor tissue. The receptor source for this set is a female donor with papillary thyroid cancer or a benign thyroid nodule (not recorded which). Some clones in this sample may be carry-over from other donors' samples.

This clone was seen just once. The J gene is TRBJ2-1, the V gene TRBV5-1, with D unresolved. CDR3 length: 13 amino acids. Germline V gives CDR1 SGHRS, CDR2 YFSETQ. V lost 0 bases and J 10 bases, leaving 11 bases between the germline ends. The CDR3 loop is CASSLADEGEQFF. CDR3 coding DNA: TGCGCCAGCAGCTTGGCCGACGAAGGGGAGCAGTTCTTC. The full variable domain, with the rest looked up from reference TRBV5-1 and TRBJ2-1, is KAGVTQTPRYLIKTRGQQVTLSCSPISGHRSVSWYQQTPGQGLQFLFEYFSETQRNKGNFPGRFSGRQFSNSRSEMNVSTLELGDSALYLCASSLADEGEQFFGPGTRLTVL.

This clone has only a few counts. The genes are TRBV15 and TRBJ2-7; D uncertain. The CDR3 is 14 residues long. V was trimmed by 0 bases and J by 5 bases, leaving 11 bases between them. Germline CDR1 and CDR2: LNHNV and YYDKDF (reference sequence). CDR3 sequence reads: CATSRDLPPNEQYF. The CDR3 DNA reads TGTGCCACCAGCAGAGATCTGCCTCCGAACGAGCAGTACTTC.

The table lists this clone with a few counts. J is TRBJ1-5 and V is TRBV27, with 7 bases fitting TRBD1. Germline CDR1 MNHEY, CDR2 SMNVEV (reference sequence). Germline trimming cut 3 bases from V and 7 bases from J; bases unmatched to any gene: 6. CDR3 length equals 14 residues. The CDR3 region has the DNA TGTGCCAGCAGTTTGGAGGGGGCCAGGCAGCCCCAGCATTTT. It specifies CASSLEGARQPQHF.

The chain joins TRBV7-9 to TRBJ2-2; TRBD1 might be the D (5 bases). The CDR3 has 14 amino acids. Germline CDR1 SEHNR, CDR2 FQNEAQ (reference sequence). V lost 4 bases and J 3 bases, leaving 9 bases between the germline ends. In DNA, the CDR3 is TGTGCCAGCAGCTCTGACAGTTACACCGGGGAGCTGTTTTTT. Translated: CASSSDSYTGELFF.

The V call is TRBV5-6, the J call TRBJ2-1; D unclear. Germline V gene data show CDR1 as SGHDT and CDR2 as YYEEEE. Trimming took off 3 bases at V and 10 bases at J, with 14 bases between the two ends. The CDR3 loop spans 13 amino acids. DNA of the CDR3: TGTGCCAGCAGCTCGGAATATGGAAAGGAGCAGTTCTTC. Protein product: CASSSEYGKEQFF. Looking up the rest from reference TRBV5-6 and TRBJ2-1 gives the full variable domain: DAGVTQSPTHLIKTRGQQVTLRCSPKSGHDTVSWYQQALGQGPQFIFQYYEEEERQRGNFPDRFSGHQFPNYSSELNVNALLLGDSALYLCASSSEYGKEQFFGPGTRLTVL.

This clone is medium-sized in the sample. This sample includes further DNA sequences coding for the same CDR3. The J gene is TRBJ1-5, the V gene TRBV20-1, with TRBD1 as a possible D gene (5 bases). The CDR3 contains 16 residues. Germline CDR1 DFQATT, CDR2 SNEGSKA (reference sequence). Deletions cut 5 bases from V and 7 bases from J, with 24 bases between. The CDR3: CSAPKNSGSRGQPQHF. CDR3 sequence (DNA): TGCAGTGCTCCGAAGAATTCAGGGAGCCGGGGGCAGCCCCAGCATTTT.

This clone rates as medium-sized. The chain recombines TRBV25-1 with TRBJ1-2, with D perhaps TRBD1 (5 bases). The V end lost 3 bases, the J end lost 3 bases, and 11 bases lay between the germline ends. CDR1 and CDR2 from the germline V gene are MGHDK and SYGVNS. This CDR3 has 14 residues. The CDR3 coding sequence is TGTGCCAGCAGTGATCCCGGGACGGACTATGGCTACACCTTC. Protein sequence: CASSDPGTDYGYTF.

There are a few counts of this clone. This rearrangement joins TRBV6-8 to TRBJ2-1; 7 bases are shared with TRBD2. Losses at the gene ends were 6 bases for V and 7 bases for J; bases not matched to a gene: 15. This CDR3 is built from 16 residues. Germline lookup yields CDR1 MNHGY and CDR2 SAAAGT. This chain's CDR3 is CASRPLRSGELNEQFF. In nucleotides, the CDR3 is TGTGCCAGCAGACCGCTAAGGAGCGGGGAACTAAATGAGCAGTTCTTC.

By share of the sample, this clone is medium-sized. One end of the junction fails to match germline, which may point to a read error. The same CDR3 can be traced to other DNA sequences in this sample. This chain joins TRBV7-3 and TRBJ2-1; D not certain. CDR3 size: 12 residues. Germline CDR1 SGHTA, CDR2 FQGTGA. The CDR3 spells CASSLTGNEQFF. The CDR3 DNA is TGTGCCAGCAGCTTAACGGGCAATGAACAGTTCTTC.

This clone has a handful of counts. V is TRBV12-3 or TRBV12-4 and J is TRBJ2-7, with no clear D. The CDR3 has 13 amino acids. V was clipped by 5 bases and J by 3 bases, with 11 bases between them. The CDR3 nucleotides read TGTGCCAGCAGTCCCCCTGATTTCTACGAGCAGTACTTC. Amino acid sequence: CASSPPDFYEQYF.